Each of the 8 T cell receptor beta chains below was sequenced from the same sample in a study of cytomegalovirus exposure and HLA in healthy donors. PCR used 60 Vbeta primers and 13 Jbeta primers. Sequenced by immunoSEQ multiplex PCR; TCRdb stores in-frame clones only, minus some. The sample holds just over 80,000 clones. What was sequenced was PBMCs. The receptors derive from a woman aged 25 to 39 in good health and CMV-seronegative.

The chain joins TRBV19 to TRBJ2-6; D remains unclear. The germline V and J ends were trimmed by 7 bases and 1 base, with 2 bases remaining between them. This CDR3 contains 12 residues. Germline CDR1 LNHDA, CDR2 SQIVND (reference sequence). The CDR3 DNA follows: TGTGCCAGTATATCTGGGGCCAACGTCCTGACTTTC. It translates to CASISGANVLTF.

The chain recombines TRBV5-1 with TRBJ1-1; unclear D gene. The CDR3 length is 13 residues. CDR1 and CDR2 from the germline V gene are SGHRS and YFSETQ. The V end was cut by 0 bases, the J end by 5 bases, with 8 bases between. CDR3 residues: CASSLDGETEAFF. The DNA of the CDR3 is TGCGCCAGCAGCTTGGACGGGGAGACTGAAGCTTTCTTT. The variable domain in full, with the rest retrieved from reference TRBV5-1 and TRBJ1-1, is KAGVTQTPRYLIKTRGQQVTLSCSPISGHRSVSWYQQTPGQGLQFLFEYFSETQRNKGNFPGRFSGRQFSNSRSEMNVSTLELGDSALYLCASSLDGETEAFFGQGTRLTVV.

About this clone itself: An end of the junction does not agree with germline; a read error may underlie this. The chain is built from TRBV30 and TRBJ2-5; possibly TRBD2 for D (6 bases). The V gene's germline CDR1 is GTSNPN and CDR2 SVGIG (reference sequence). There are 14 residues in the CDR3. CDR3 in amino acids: CAWSVAGWGENQYF. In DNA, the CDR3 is TGTGCCTGGAGTGTAGCGGGCTGGGGGGAGAACCAGTACTTC.

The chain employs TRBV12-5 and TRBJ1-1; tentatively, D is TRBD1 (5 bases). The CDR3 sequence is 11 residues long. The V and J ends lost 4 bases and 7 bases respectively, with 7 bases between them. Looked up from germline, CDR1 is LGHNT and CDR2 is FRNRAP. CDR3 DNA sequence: TGTGCTAGTGGTTCACAGGTTGAAGCTTTCTTT. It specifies CASGSQVEAFF.

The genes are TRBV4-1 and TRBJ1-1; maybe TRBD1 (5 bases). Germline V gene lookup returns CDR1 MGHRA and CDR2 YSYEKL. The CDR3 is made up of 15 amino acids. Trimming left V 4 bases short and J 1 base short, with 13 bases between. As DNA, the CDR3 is TGCGCCAGCAGCCCTCAAGGGGCAGGGAACACTGAAGCTTTCTTT. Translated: CASSPQGAGNTEAFF.

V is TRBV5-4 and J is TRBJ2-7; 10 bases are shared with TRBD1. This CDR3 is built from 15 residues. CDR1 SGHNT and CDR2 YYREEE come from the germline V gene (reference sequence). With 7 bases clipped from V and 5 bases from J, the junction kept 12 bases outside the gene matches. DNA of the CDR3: TGTGCCAGCTCGGGAGGGGGACAGGGGATCGACGAGCAGTACTTC. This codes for CASSGGGQGIDEQYF.

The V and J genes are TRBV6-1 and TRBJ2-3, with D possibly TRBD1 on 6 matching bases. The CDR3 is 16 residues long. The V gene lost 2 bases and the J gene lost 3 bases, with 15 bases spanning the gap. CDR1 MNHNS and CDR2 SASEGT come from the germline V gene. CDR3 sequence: CASSEYGAGDTDTQYF. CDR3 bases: TGTGCCAGCAGTGAATATGGGGCAGGGGATACAGATACGCAGTATTTT.

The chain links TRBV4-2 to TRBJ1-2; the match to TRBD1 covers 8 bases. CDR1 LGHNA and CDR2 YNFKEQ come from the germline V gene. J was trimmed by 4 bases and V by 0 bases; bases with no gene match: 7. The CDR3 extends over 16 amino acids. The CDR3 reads CASSQERARGPYGYTF. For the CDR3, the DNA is TGTGCCAGCAGCCAAGAACGGGCCAGGGGGCCCTATGGCTACACCTTC.